The next 14 T cell receptor beta chains were all read from a single sample in a study of CXCR3-negative and CXCR3-positive naive CD8 T cells. In preparing the TRB cDNA libraries, 5' RACE with UMI labels was used. TCRdb re-called the 5' RACE reads, yielding one record per CDR3 amino acid sequence without DNA. This sample's table has tens of thousands of distinct CDR3 sequences. Sequenced sample: naive CXCR3- CD8+ T cells from blood. The sample's subset: CD45RO-CCR7+CD27+CD95- naive CD8+ T cells lacking CXCR3 (TNR3-). All receptors come from a human donor in good health. Some clones in this sample may be carry-over from other donors' samples.

The V gene is TRBV28, the J gene TRBJ2-4. Germline lookup yields CDR1 MDHEN and CDR2 SYDVKM. The CDR3 consists of 17 residues. Here the CDR3 reads CASSHRLGTLYKNIQYF.

The V gene is TRBV20-1, the J gene TRBJ2-7; TCRdb outputs TRBD2, but without DNA this stays unchecked. The CDR3 is made up of 15 amino acids. Germline V lookup: CDR1 DFQATT, CDR2 SNEGSKA (reference sequence). CDR3: CSARDLAGGIEEQYF.

The CDR3 spells CASSPDSSGGYNEQFF. The V and J genes are TRBV4-2 and TRBJ2-1; the D call from TCRdb, TRBD2, cannot be confirmed without DNA. The CDR3 runs to 16 residues. Germline-derived CDR1 and CDR2 are LGHNA and YNFKEQ.

The chain uses TRBV4-2 and TRBJ2-7; as DNA is missing, the TRBD2 call by TCRdb cannot be tested. The germline CDR1 and CDR2 sequences are LGHNA and YNFKEQ. The CDR3 runs 17 residues. The CDR3 region is CASSQGSGGGAAYEQYF.

The chain uses TRBV4-3 and TRBJ2-5; the TCRdb call, TRBD1, lacks DNA for checking. There are 16 residues in the CDR3. The germline CDR1 and CDR2 sequences are LGHNA and YSLEER. The CDR3 sequence is CASSQGGPGSQETQYF.

Measured by frequency, this clonotype is medium-sized. The chain uses TRBV21-1 and TRBJ1-2; the TCRdb call, TRBD1, lacks DNA for checking. TRBV21-1 corresponds to a pseudogene. This CDR3 is 17 amino acids long. CDR3 residues: CASSKPTGWTVHYGYTF.

This rearrangement joins TRBV29-1 to TRBJ2-5. This CDR3 is 11 amino acids long. Germline CDR1 reads SQVTM; CDR2 reads ANQGSEA. The CDR3 loop reads CSVEGKETQYF.

This CDR3 reads CASSQQGYQETQYF. The V gene is TRBV14, the J gene TRBJ2-5. Germline V gene data show CDR1 as SGHDN and CDR2 as FVKESK. The CDR3 extends over 14 amino acids.

The chain couples TRBV7-9 to TRBJ2-7; as DNA is missing, the TRBD1 call by TCRdb cannot be tested. From germline, CDR1 is SEHNR and CDR2 FQNEAQ (reference sequence). CDR3 length: 13 residues. The CDR3 spells CASSPGVSYEQYF. The full variable domain, with the rest looked up from reference TRBV7-9 and TRBJ2-7, is DTGVSQNPRHKITKRGQNVTFRCDPISEHNRLYWYRQTLGQGPEFLTYFQNEAQLEKSRLLSDRFSAERPKGSFSTLEIQRTEQGDSAMYLCASSPGVSYEQYFGPGTRLTVT.

The rearrangement uses TRBV5-1 and TRBJ2-2; TCRdb reports TRBD1, a call that lacks DNA to check it against. Germline assignment: CDR1 SGHRS and CDR2 YFSETQ. The length of the CDR3 is 16 residues. CDR3 sequence: CASSFWTGSNTGELFF. Filled out from reference TRBV5-1 and TRBJ2-2, the complete variable domain reads KAGVTQTPRYLIKTRGQQVTLSCSPISGHRSVSWYQQTPGQGLQFLFEYFSETQRNKGNFPGRFSGRQFSNSRSEMNVSTLELGDSALYLCASSFWTGSNTGELFFGEGSRLTVL.

The rearrangement joins TRBV12-3 or TRBV12-4 to TRBJ1-2; the D call of TRBD1 rests on TCRdb alone, since no DNA is present to check it. The CDR3 is made up of 13 amino acids. The CDR3 region is CASSPLGQGDYTF.

V is TRBV28 and J is TRBJ2-7; lacking DNA, the TRBD2 call made by TCRdb goes unchecked. The CDR3 spans 17 residues. CDR1 is MDHEN, CDR2 SYDVKM, per germline. CDR3 sequence: CASSSGLAGADYAQQYF.

V usage is TRBV6-6 and J usage is TRBJ2-7; the D call of TRBD1 rests on TCRdb alone, since no DNA is present to check it. Germline V gene data show CDR1 as MNHNY and CDR2 as SVGAGI (reference sequence). The CDR3 is made up of 13 amino acids. This CDR3 is CASRWDREREQYF.

V is TRBV4-1 and J is TRBJ2-1; the D gene TCRdb calls, TRBD2, cannot be checked with no DNA. CDR3 length equals 17 residues. Germline V gene lookup returns CDR1 MGHRA and CDR2 YSYEKL. CDR3 sequence reads: CASSQDRERGVYNEQFF.